A single sample is the source of the 23 T cell receptor beta chains below, sequenced in a study of T cells expressing NK-cell markers. TCRdb re-called the 5' RACE reads and catalogs CDR3 proteins one per entry, DNA excluded. Its table records 300,000 to 500,000 distinct CDR3 sequences. The sequenced sample consisted of blood T cells: a sorted CD56 or NKG2C T cell subset, CD4+ or CD8+ T cells, or bulk PBMC T cells (not recorded which). All receptors derive from a woman aged 45-60 years in good health.

V is TRBV20-1 and J is TRBJ2-5; checking the TCRdb D call of TRBD2 is not possible without DNA. This CDR3 contains 16 residues. CDR1 and CDR2 (germline): DFQATT, SNEGSKA (reference sequence). The CDR3 loop reads CSARDRGTAVQETQYF.

The chain carries TRBV19 and TRBJ1-6; absent DNA, TCRdb's TRBD1 call cannot be checked. The CDR3 is made up of 15 amino acids. Per the germline V gene, CDR1 is LNHDA and CDR2 is SQIVND (reference sequence). The chain's CDR3 is CASGDRTGKNSPLHF.

The V gene is TRBV30, the J gene TRBJ2-1; no DNA is available, so the TRBD2 call from TCRdb remains unchecked. There are 17 residues in the CDR3. Germline V gene sequence: CDR1 GTSNPN, CDR2 SVGIG (reference sequence). CDR3 region: CAWSVLAGGPVINEQFF.

V gene TRBV4-1 combines with J gene TRBJ1-5. The CDR3 has 16 residues. Germline values: CDR1 MGHRA, CDR2 YSYEKL. The CDR3 protein is CASSHATGISNQPQHF.

The CDR3 region is CATSRGAQTDTQYF. V usage is TRBV15 and J usage is TRBJ2-3; TCRdb lists TRBD1, though no DNA is available to test this call. Germline V lookup: CDR1 LNHNV, CDR2 YYDKDF (reference sequence). The CDR3 has 14 residues.

The chain recombines TRBV3-1 with TRBJ1-5; without DNA, the TCRdb call of TRBD1 cannot be checked. Germline V gene sequence: CDR1 LGHDT, CDR2 YNNKEL (reference sequence). The CDR3 is 16 amino acids. This CDR3 is CASSQTPEPGYQPQHF. Full variable domain (missing parts from reference TRBV3-1 and TRBJ1-5): DTAVSQTPKYLVTQMGNDKSIKCEQNLGHDTMYWYKQDSKKFLKIMFSYNNKELIINETVPNRFSPKSPDKAHLNLHINSLELGDSAVYFCASSQTPEPGYQPQHFGDGTRLSIL.

V gene TRBV24-1 combines with J gene TRBJ2-3. Germline V gene sequence: CDR1 KGHDR, CDR2 SFDVKD. This CDR3 has 14 residues. CDR3 in amino acids: CATSDSWEADTQYF.

This rearrangement joins TRBV18 to TRBJ1-5; lacking DNA, the TRBD1 call made by TCRdb goes unchecked. The CDR3 runs 13 residues. CDR1 is KGHSH, CDR2 LQKENI, per germline. CDR3 residues: CASRGTDFQPQHF.

The V gene is TRBV7-8, the J gene TRBJ2-5; TCRdb lists TRBD2, though no DNA is available to test this call. Per germline, CDR1 SGHVS and CDR2 FQNEAQ. The CDR3 is made up of 16 amino acids. CDR3 sequence reads: CASRSVRAPSKETQYF.

This sequence joins TRBV27 and TRBJ2-2; TCRdb lists TRBD1, though no DNA is available to test this call. The CDR3 has 17 residues. Germline V lookup: CDR1 MNHEY, CDR2 SMNVEV (reference sequence). CDR3 region: CASTTLSGRVGTGELFF.

The chain carries TRBV4-2 and TRBJ2-5; the TCRdb D gene call, TRBD2, has no DNA to confirm it. Per germline, CDR1 LGHNA and CDR2 YNFKEQ. The CDR3 runs 18 residues. The CDR3: CASSQVFSGSAGGETQYF.

The chain couples TRBV3-1 to TRBJ2-7; TCRdb's assignment of TRBD2 cannot be checked, as there is no DNA. Germline V lookup: CDR1 LGHDT, CDR2 YNNKEL (reference sequence). This CDR3 has 15 amino acids. CDR3: CASSLSGTSGYEQYF.

This sequence joins TRBV5-1 and TRBJ1-2; TCRdb reports TRBD1, a call that lacks DNA to check it against. The CDR3 runs to 14 residues. Germline values: CDR1 SGHRS, CDR2 YFSETQ. The CDR3 loop is CASSLAQGADGYTF. The full variable domain, with the rest looked up from reference TRBV5-1 and TRBJ1-2, is KAGVTQTPRYLIKTRGQQVTLSCSPISGHRSVSWYQQTPGQGLQFLFEYFSETQRNKGNFPGRFSGRQFSNSRSEMNVSTLELGDSALYLCASSLAQGADGYTFGSGTRLTVV.

The chain has TRBV20-1 and TRBJ1-4; the D call from TCRdb, TRBD1, cannot be confirmed without DNA. The germline gives CDR1 DFQATT, CDR2 SNEGSKA (reference sequence). The CDR3 has 13 residues. This CDR3 is CSAKGARAEKLFF.

V and J are TRBV25-1 and TRBJ2-1; TCRdb proposes TRBD2, but this gene call is untestable without DNA. This CDR3 region has 15 residues. CDR1 and CDR2 (germline): MGHDK, SYGVNS. The CDR3 reads CASSEGGGLYNEQFF. The whole variable domain, filled in from reference TRBV25-1 and TRBJ2-1, reads EADIYQTPRYLVIGTGKKITLECSQTMGHDKMYWYQQDPGMELHLIHYSYGVNSTEKGDLSSESTVSRIRTEHFPLTLESARPSHTSQYLCASSEGGGLYNEQFFGPGTRLTVL.

J is TRBJ2-7 and V is TRBV3-1; TCRdb's D gene call, TRBD1, goes unchecked for lack of DNA. This CDR3 spans 14 amino acids. The V gene's germline CDR1 is LGHDT and CDR2 YNNKEL (reference sequence). CDR3 region: CASSPGGPTYEQYF.

The chain uses TRBV12-3 or TRBV12-4 and TRBJ2-4. This CDR3 spans 14 amino acids. The CDR3 sequence is CASSFGEAKNIQYF.

The rearrangement uses TRBV5-1 and TRBJ2-1; with no DNA, the TCRdb D assignment of TRBD2 cannot be verified. Germline values: CDR1 SGHRS, CDR2 YFSETQ. CDR3 length equals 15 residues. The CDR3 sequence: CASSYGLAGSREQFF.

The chain employs TRBV20-1 and TRBJ1-1. This CDR3 spans 13 amino acids. The V gene's germline CDR1 is DFQATT and CDR2 SNEGSKA (reference sequence). The CDR3 sequence is CSATTRKNTEAFF.

V and J are TRBV20-1 and TRBJ2-7; as DNA is missing, the TRBD2 call by TCRdb cannot be tested. CDR1 DFQATT and CDR2 SNEGSKA come from the germline V gene (reference sequence). The CDR3 covers 13 residues. Here the CDR3 reads CSARDSREKAQYF.

The chain recombines TRBV12-5 with TRBJ1-1. CDR1 is LGHNT and CDR2 is FRNRAP in the germline V gene. The CDR3 covers 11 residues. CDR3 sequence: CASGQFAEAFF.

The genes are TRBV24-1 and TRBJ2-5. CDR1 and CDR2 from the germline V gene are KGHDR and SFDVKD. The CDR3 sequence is 14 residues long. The CDR3 region is CATSRSRSMETQYF.

The chain links TRBV29-1 to TRBJ2-1; TCRdb gives TRBD1 as the D gene, but with no DNA this cannot be confirmed. The CDR3 loop spans 13 amino acids. Germline V gene lookup returns CDR1 SQVTM and CDR2 ANQGSEA. The CDR3 reads CSVNRGAVNEQFF.